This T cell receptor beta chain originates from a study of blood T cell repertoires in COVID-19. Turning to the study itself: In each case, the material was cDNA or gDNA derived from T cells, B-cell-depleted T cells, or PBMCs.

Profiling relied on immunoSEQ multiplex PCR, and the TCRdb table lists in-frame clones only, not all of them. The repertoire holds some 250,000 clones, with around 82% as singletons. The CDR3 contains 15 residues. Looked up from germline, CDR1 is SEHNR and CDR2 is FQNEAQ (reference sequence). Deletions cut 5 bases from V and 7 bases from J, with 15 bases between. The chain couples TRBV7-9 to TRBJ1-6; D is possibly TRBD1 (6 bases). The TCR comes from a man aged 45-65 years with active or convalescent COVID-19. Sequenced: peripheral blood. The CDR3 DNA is TGTGCCAGCAGCCGGTTATCAGGGGACAATTCACCCCTCCACTTT. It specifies CASSRLSGDNSPLHF.